The 9 T cell receptor beta chains reported below all come from one sample, sequenced in a study of blood T cell repertoires in COVID-19. Sequenced by immunoSEQ multiplex PCR; TCRdb stores in-frame clones only, minus some. Counted here are about 260,000 clones, around 90% occurring once; the ten biggest clones make up 3.7%. The source material was peripheral blood. Every receptor here comes from a woman aged 35 to 49 with acute or convalescent COVID-19.

The chain combines TRBV7-2 with TRBJ1-2, with 8 bases matching TRBD1. Trimming cost V 2 bases and J 6 bases; bases outside gene matches: 2. The CDR3 extends over 13 amino acids. CDR1 SGHTA and CDR2 FQGNSA come from the germline V gene. In DNA form, the CDR3 reads TGTGCCAGCAGCTTATCAGGGGGCAATGGCTACACCTTC. Its translation: CASSLSGGNGYTF.

This clone has only one observation. The J gene is TRBJ1-3, the V gene TRBV9; maybe TRBD1 (6 bases). Per germline, CDR1 SGDLS and CDR2 YYNGEE. V was trimmed by 4 bases and J by 2 bases, leaving 10 bases between them. This CDR3 region has 14 residues. The CDR3 DNA sequence: TGTGCCAGCAGCCAAGGGGGACCTGGAAACACCATATATTTT. Its protein is CASSQGGPGNTIYF. Full variable domain (missing parts from reference TRBV9 and TRBJ1-3): DSGVTQTPKHLITATGQRVTLRCSPRSGDLSVYWYQQSLDQGLQFLIQYYNGEERAKGNILERFSAQQFPDLHSELNLSSLELGDSALYFCASSQGGPGNTIYFGEGSWLTVV.

The chain joins TRBV18 to TRBJ1-1; a weak D match, TRBD1 (6 bases). V lost 3 bases and J lost 7, with 9 bases in between. The CDR3 contains 12 residues. Germline CDR1 KGHSH, CDR2 LQKENI. In nucleotides, the CDR3 is TGTGCCAGCTCACCCACAGGGCGTGAAGCTTTCTTT. This codes for CASSPTGREAFF. Variable domain in full (rest from reference TRBV18 and TRBJ1-1): NAGVMQNPRHLVRRRGQEARLRCSPMKGHSHVYWYRQLPEEGLKFMVYLQKENIIDESGMPKERFSAEFPKEGPSILRIQQVVRGDSAAYFCASSPTGREAFFGQGTRLTVV.

The chain joins TRBV5-6 to TRBJ2-3; TRBD1 might be the D (6 bases). The V end lost 2 bases, the J end lost 8 bases, and 9 bases lay between the germline ends. The CDR3 is 12 residues long. Germline V gene lookup returns CDR1 SGHDT and CDR2 YYEEEE. The CDR3 DNA reads TGTGCCAGCAGCTTAATAGGGGGTACGCAGTATTTT. Its translation is CASSLIGGTQYF. The full variable domain, with the rest looked up from reference TRBV5-6 and TRBJ2-3, is DAGVTQSPTHLIKTRGQQVTLRCSPKSGHDTVSWYQQALGQGPQFIFQYYEEEERQRGNFPDRFSGHQFPNYSSELNVNALLLGDSALYLCASSLIGGTQYFGPGTRLTVL.

The rearrangement links TRBV6-5 to TRBJ1-2; D is undetermined. V was pared by 0 bases and J by 0 bases, with 5 bases between. The CDR3 is 14 amino acids. Germline assignment: CDR1 MNHEY and CDR2 SVGAGI. This chain's CDR3 is CASSYSPANYGYTF. The CDR3 nucleotides are TGTGCCAGCAGTTACTCCCCAGCTAACTATGGCTACACCTTC.

The chain links TRBV4-2 to TRBJ2-2; TRBD2 is a possible D gene (7 bases). The CDR3 contains 19 residues. Germline V gives CDR1 LGHNA, CDR2 YNFKEQ. V was pared by 3 bases and J by 4 bases, with 24 bases between. As DNA, the CDR3 is TGTGCCAGCAGCCACTCCGTTGCCGAGACGGGGGGCTTCACCGGGGAGCTGTTTTTT. This sequence encodes CASSHSVAETGGFTGELFF.

The chain carries TRBV6-4 and TRBJ2-2; the match to TRBD1 covers 9 bases. J was trimmed by 6 bases and V by 7 bases; bases with no gene match: 15. The CDR3 length is 17 residues. CDR1 is MRHNA, CDR2 SNTAGT, per germline. The CDR3 nucleotides are TGTGCCAGCATAGGTCCTCCGGGACAGGGCCTCCCCGGGGAGCTGTTTTTT. Its protein product is CASIGPPGQGLPGELFF.

CDR3 DNA: TGTGCCAGTAGTCCGTCTCCGGACAGGAGAAACTATGGCTACACCTTC. Translation: CASSPSPDRRNYGYTF. V usage is TRBV19 and J usage is TRBJ1-2, with 7 bases matching TRBD1. CDR1 LNHDA and CDR2 SQIVND come from the germline V gene (reference sequence). The ends lost 5 bases at V and 2 bases at J; junction bases unmatched: 11. CDR3 length: 16 residues.

The chain employs TRBV30 and TRBJ2-5; 8 nucleotides agree with TRBD1. This CDR3 comprises 13 residues. Germline lookup yields CDR1 GTSNPN and CDR2 SVGIG (reference sequence). The V and J ends lost 3 bases and 3 bases, in that order; junction bases with no gene match: 3. The DNA for the CDR3 is TGTGCCTGGAGGACAGGGGAAAAAGAGACCCAGTACTTC. Translating gives CAWRTGEKETQYF. The full variable domain, rest sourced from reference TRBV30 and TRBJ2-5, is SQTIHQWPATLVQPVGSPLSLECTVEGTSNPNLYWYRQAAGRGLQLLFYSVGIGQISSEVPQNLSASRPQDRQFILSSKKLLLSDSGFYLCAWRTGEKETQYFGPGTRLLVL.